This TCR beta chain was observed in a study of blood T cell repertoires in COVID-19. CDR3 length equals 16 residues. The germline CDR1 and CDR2 sequences are MDHEN and SYDVKM. TCRdb's table, derived via immunoSEQ multiplex PCR, lists solely in-frame clones and lacks some. The sample lists fewer than 150,000 clones; more than 75% were seen once. The chain couples TRBV28 to TRBJ2-7, with 11 bases aligning to TRBD2. The J call may be in error: the DNA end matches TRBJ2-1 better. The sequence came from a human donor in a cohort sampled during active COVID-19. Sample: peripheral blood. DNA of the CDR3: TGTGCCAGCAGTTCCTTAGCGGGGGGGCCTATAGGTGAGCAGTTCTTC. Translating it yields CASSSLAGGPIGEQFF.